What follows are 30 T cell receptor beta chains derived from one specimen sequenced in a study of blood T cell repertoires in COVID-19. Profiled with immunoSEQ multiplex PCR; TCRdb holds only in-frame clones, not every one. The table includes around 83,000 clones, around nine tenths detected once. The sequenced sample was peripheral blood. The receptors shown here come from a man at least 80 years old with active or convalescent COVID-19.

The chain is built from TRBV28 and TRBJ1-5; possible D gene TRBD1, 5 bases. Trimming removed 5 bases at V and 0 bases at J, with 17 bases between. CDR1 and CDR2 (germline): MDHEN, SYDVKM. The CDR3 totals 17 residues. In DNA form, the CDR3 reads TGTGCCAGCAGTATTAGGTCAGGGTCTTATAGCAATCAGCCCCAGCATTTT. Encoded protein: CASSIRSGSYSNQPQHF.

CDR3 DNA: TGCGCCAGCAGTGAGACGGACGGGAGATCCTACAATGAGCAGTTCTTC. It specifies CASSETDGRSYNEQFF. This chain joins TRBV10-1 and TRBJ2-1, with D possibly TRBD2 on 6 matching bases. Germline values: CDR1 WNHNN, CDR2 SYGVQD (reference sequence). There are 16 residues in the CDR3. With 2 bases removed from V and 1 base from J, the gap between germline ends came to 12 bases.

This sequence joins TRBV9 and TRBJ1-5; D ambiguous. Germline V lookup: CDR1 SGDLS, CDR2 YYNGEE. This CDR3 has 12 residues. V lost 2 bases, J lost 6 bases, and 6 bases lay in between. CDR3 DNA: TGTGCCAGCAGCGTTGGAGGTCAGCCCCAGCATTTT. As protein: CASSVGGQPQHF.

The chain couples TRBV24-1 to TRBJ2-2; D possibly corresponds to TRBD2 (6 bases). The length of the CDR3 is 15 residues. Trimming stripped 7 bases from V and 1 base from J, with 12 bases between. Germline V gives CDR1 KGHDR, CDR2 SFDVKD. CDR3 sequence: CATRHGGVNTGELFF. DNA for the CDR3: TGTGCCACCAGACACGGGGGTGTGAACACCGGGGAGCTGTTTTTT.

This sequence joins TRBV5-6 and TRBJ1-5; possibly TRBD1 for D (6 bases). Trimming took 4 bases from V and 3 from J, leaving 11 bases between them. The CDR3 sequence is 14 residues long. Germline values: CDR1 SGHDT, CDR2 YYEEEE. The CDR3 is CASSVGTHNQPQHF. The DNA for the CDR3 is TGTGCCAGCAGCGTTGGGACACACAATCAGCCCCAGCATTTT.

The V gene is TRBV5-1, the J gene TRBJ1-1; TRBD1 matches at 10 bases. Trimming cost V 3 bases and J 1 base; bases outside gene matches: 3. CDR1 and CDR2 from the germline V gene are SGHRS and YFSETQ. CDR3 length: 15 residues. The DNA of the CDR3 is TGCGCCAGCAGCTCCCGACAGGGGGCGAACACTGAAGCTTTCTTT. It is translated as CASSSRQGANTEAFF.

The chain links TRBV2 to TRBJ2-3, with 12 bases aligning to TRBD2. V lost 0 bases, J lost 3 bases, and 4 bases stayed unmatched. The CDR3 runs to 17 residues. Germline V lookup: CDR1 SNHLY, CDR2 FYNNEI. The CDR3 region is CASSEARTSGTTDTQYF. The CDR3 DNA follows: TGTGCCAGCAGTGAAGCTCGGACTAGCGGGACGACAGATACGCAGTATTTT.

The chain carries TRBV18 and TRBJ2-3, with 7 bases matching TRBD1. Per germline, CDR1 KGHSH and CDR2 LQKENI. The ends lost 7 bases at V and 3 bases at J; junction bases unmatched: 4. This CDR3 is 13 amino acids long. The CDR3 loop is CASLLTGTDTQYF. CDR3 nucleotides: TGTGCCAGCTTACTGACAGGGACAGATACGCAGTATTTT.

The gene calls are TRBV5-1 and TRBJ2-2; no reliable D call. The CDR3 loop spans 15 amino acids. Looked up from germline, CDR1 is SGHRS and CDR2 is YFSETQ. Trimming took 6 bases from V and 8 from J, leaving 20 bases between them. CDR3 nucleotides: TGCGCCAGCAACGAGAAACTCCCTCCTGAGGGGGAGCTGTTTTTT. Translation: CASNEKLPPEGELFF.

The rearrangement uses TRBV19 and TRBJ1-2; 8 bases fit TRBD1. Looked up from germline, CDR1 is LNHDA and CDR2 is SQIVND (reference sequence). Trimming removed 6 bases from V and 8 bases from J; junction bases left unmatched: 2. This CDR3 has 11 amino acids. The CDR3 sequence is CASRQGDGYTF. As DNA, the CDR3 is TGTGCCAGTAGACAGGGGGACGGCTACACCTTC.

The chain couples TRBV18 to TRBJ1-2; D gene ambiguous. Trimming left V 2 bases short and J 0 bases short, with 7 bases between. The V gene's germline CDR1 is KGHSH and CDR2 LQKENI. The CDR3 consists of 14 residues. The CDR3 is CASSPSPANYGYTF. As DNA, the CDR3 is TGTGCCAGCTCACCATCCCCCGCTAACTATGGCTACACCTTC.

The chain links TRBV5-1 to TRBJ2-1; 8 nucleotides match TRBD1. This CDR3 has 15 residues. Germline CDR1 reads SGHRS; CDR2 reads YFSETQ. The J segment lost 3 bases and the V segment lost 0 bases, leaving 2 bases of the junction unmatched. CDR3: CASSLEGQVYNEQFF. CDR3 sequence (DNA): TGCGCCAGCAGCTTGGAGGGACAGGTCTACAATGAGCAGTTCTTC.

CDR3 region: CASTVTGGQPQHF. The CDR3 DNA reads TGTGCCAGCACCGTGACAGGGGGTCAGCCCCAGCATTTT. This chain uses TRBV12-3 or TRBV12-4 with TRBJ1-5; TRBD1 matches at 9 bases. The ends lost 7 bases at V and 6 bases at J; junction bases unmatched: 4. The CDR3 consists of 13 residues.

The rearrangement links TRBV29-1 to TRBJ2-1, with D perhaps matching TRBD2 (6 bases). V gave up 7 bases and J gave up 6 bases, with 16 bases separating them. Germline V lookup: CDR1 SQVTM, CDR2 ANQGSEA. The CDR3 loop spans 13 amino acids. CDR3 in DNA: TGCAGCGCCGGGAGCAGGCAAAGCAATGAGCAGTTCTTC. Its protein is CSAGSRQSNEQFF.

The rearrangement links TRBV18 to TRBJ2-7; 7 bases fit TRBD1. The ends lost 4 bases at V and 6 bases at J; junction bases unmatched: 9. This CDR3 contains 14 residues. The germline gives CDR1 KGHSH, CDR2 LQKENI. The CDR3, as DNA: TGTGCCAGCTCACAACAGGGGAGTATGGGCGAGCAGTACGTC. It is translated as CASSQQGSMGEQYV.

This clone has a handful of counts. The chain combines TRBV7-2 with TRBJ2-1; 7 bases agree with TRBD2. CDR1 and CDR2 (germline): SGHTA, FQGNSA. V dropped 4 bases and J dropped 9; count of bases not matched to a gene: 12. This CDR3 has 15 amino acids. CDR3 loop: CASSSTRGSSGEQFF. The CDR3 DNA is TGTGCCAGCAGCTCAACTCGCGGGAGTTCGGGTGAGCAGTTCTTC.

J is TRBJ1-1 and V is TRBV10-2; D not resolved. The CDR3 length is 13 residues. CDR1 WSHSY and CDR2 SAAADI come from the germline V gene. Between the trimmed V and J ends, which lost 4 bases and 1 base, there was a span of 7 bases. CDR3 sequence reads: CASSGSENTEAFF. The CDR3 DNA follows: TGCGCCAGCAGTGGTTCAGAGAACACTGAAGCTTTCTTT.

The chain uses TRBV5-1 and TRBJ2-5, with 12 positions matching TRBD2. V gave up 5 bases and J gave up 1 base; unmatched junction bases: 3. Germline V gene lookup returns CDR1 SGHRS and CDR2 YFSETQ. The CDR3 has 15 residues. CDR3 sequence: CASSLAGGGQETQYF. For the CDR3, the DNA is TGCGCCAGCAGTCTAGCGGGAGGGGGCCAAGAGACCCAGTACTTC.

The chain combines TRBV3-1 (or the pseudogene TRBV3-2) with TRBJ1-2; D possibly corresponds to TRBD1 (6 bases). The ends were cut back, 5 bases at V and 6 bases at J, with 13 bases in the middle. The germline gives CDR1 LGHDT, CDR2 YNNKEL (reference sequence). This CDR3 has 13 amino acids. CDR3 protein: CASSWTVTNGYTF. The DNA for the CDR3 is TGTGCCAGCAGCTGGACAGTAACAAATGGCTACACCTTC.

V and J are TRBV5-1 and TRBJ2-7; tentatively, D is TRBD2 (5 bases). The CDR3 length is 14 residues. The germline CDR1 and CDR2 sequences are SGHRS and YFSETQ. The V gene lost 4 bases and the J gene lost 2 bases, with 13 bases spanning the gap. The CDR3 DNA reads as TGCGCCAGCAGCCGGGAACCAGGACCCTACGAGCAGTACGTC. Protein: CASSREPGPYEQYV.

The chain uses TRBV9 and TRBJ2-3; 8 bases are a match to TRBD1. The V and J ends lost 3 bases and 2 bases, in that order; junction bases with no gene match: 2. The CDR3 is 14 amino acids. Germline values: CDR1 SGDLS, CDR2 YYNGEE. This CDR3 is CASSEGQDTDTQYF. CDR3 nucleotides: TGTGCCAGCAGCGAGGGACAGGACACAGATACGCAGTATTTT.

This clone was observed a few times. The chain joins TRBV5-1 to TRBJ2-1; 11 nucleotides agree with TRBD2. The ends lost 4 bases at V and 7 bases at J; junction bases unmatched: 10. Germline V gene data show CDR1 as SGHRS and CDR2 as YFSETQ. CDR3 size: 16 residues. CDR3 residues: CASSSSGRALGNEQFF. DNA for the CDR3: TGCGCCAGCAGCAGTAGCGGGAGGGCCCTCGGGAATGAGCAGTTCTTC.

The V and J genes are TRBV25-1 and TRBJ1-2; possibly TRBD1 for D (5 bases). The germline CDR1 and CDR2 sequences are MGHDK and SYGVNS. V dropped 5 bases and J dropped 5 bases, with 12 bases sitting between them. The CDR3 has 13 amino acids. The CDR3 here is CASSSSGLYGYTF. DNA of the CDR3: TGTGCCAGCAGTTCCTCGGGACTTTATGGCTACACCTTC.

In its sample, this clone was seen many times. V gene TRBV28 combines with J gene TRBJ1-5, with 7 bases lining up with TRBD1. Trimming at V came to 6 bases and at J to 6 bases, leaving 11 bases not matched to a gene. CDR3 length equals 15 residues. CDR1 is MDHEN, CDR2 SYDVKM, per germline. CDR3 protein: CASRRLQGLPQPQHF. In DNA form, the CDR3 reads TGTGCCAGCAGAAGACTACAGGGGTTACCTCAGCCCCAGCATTTT.

The V and J genes are TRBV19 and TRBJ1-3; 8 bases fit TRBD1. V shed 5 bases, J shed 2 bases, and the junction held 5 bases outside the gene matches. CDR3 length: 15 amino acids. CDR1 LNHDA and CDR2 SQIVND come from the germline V gene (reference sequence). The CDR3 sequence: CASSESRGPGNTIYF. CDR3 bases: TGTGCCAGTAGTGAAAGCAGGGGGCCTGGAAACACCATATATTTT.

This clone appeared a few times. This chain uses TRBV5-1 with TRBJ1-6, with 10 bases identical to TRBD1. Trimming took 3 bases from V and 9 from J; bases not matched to a gene: 6. Germline loops: CDR1 SGHRS, CDR2 YFSETQ. This CDR3 has 15 residues. The CDR3 is CASSSSGTGVSPLHF. The CDR3 DNA sequence: TGCGCCAGCAGCTCAAGCGGGACAGGGGTTTCACCCCTCCACTTT.

The chain couples TRBV7-9 to TRBJ1-5, with a weak D call TRBD1 (6 bases). V gave up 5 bases and J gave up 6 bases, with 23 bases separating them. The CDR3 extends over 17 amino acids. Germline V gene sequence: CDR1 SEHNR, CDR2 FQNEAQ (reference sequence). CDR3 nucleotides: TGTGCCAGCAGCCCACAGTTACAGGGAGAGGGTTTTCAGCCCCAGCATTTT. This sequence encodes CASSPQLQGEGFQPQHF.

A remark on this clone: Other DNA sequences in the same sample also yield this CDR3. The rearrangement joins TRBV5-4 to TRBJ1-6, with TRBD1 identical over 7 bases. Germline V CDR1 and CDR2: SGHNT, YYREEE (reference sequence). The CDR3 length is 16 residues. V lost 8 bases, J lost 0 bases, and 8 bases stayed unmatched. CDR3 bases: TGTGCCAGTAGCACAGGGGCGAGCTCCTATAATTCACCCCTCCACTTT. It specifies CASSTGASSYNSPLHF. Together with reference TRBV5-4 and TRBJ1-6, the CDR3 gives the full variable domain: ETGVTQSPTHLIKTRGQQVTLRCSSQSGHNTVSWYQQALGQGPQFIFQYYREEENGRGNFPPRFSGLQFPNYSSELNVNALELDDSALYLCASSTGASSYNSPLHFGNGTRLTVT.

The chain joins TRBV5-1 to TRBJ2-3; 10 positions agree with TRBD2. Trimming cost V 4 bases and J 2 bases; bases outside gene matches: 4. This CDR3 region has 15 residues. The germline V gene has CDR1 SGHRS and CDR2 YFSETQ. Here the CDR3 DNA reads TGCGCCAGCAGCCCGGGACTAGCGATCACAGATACGCAGTATTTT. This translates into CASSPGLAITDTQYF. Complete variable domain (other parts from reference TRBV5-1 and TRBJ2-3): KAGVTQTPRYLIKTRGQQVTLSCSPISGHRSVSWYQQTPGQGLQFLFEYFSETQRNKGNFPGRFSGRQFSNSRSEMNVSTLELGDSALYLCASSPGLAITDTQYFGPGTRLTVL.

This rearrangement joins TRBV6-5 to TRBJ1-1; D call uncertain. This CDR3 spans 14 amino acids. Trimming cost V 0 bases and J 2 bases, with 7 bases left between them. CDR1 is MNHEY and CDR2 is SVGAGI in the germline V gene. The CDR3 sequence: CASSYSQINTEAFF. CDR3 in DNA: TGTGCCAGCAGTTACTCGCAGATTAACACTGAAGCTTTCTTT.